The 13 T cell receptor beta chains below all came from one sample that was sequenced in a study of human T cells and chemical hapten exposure. Time point given: patch test 2, 6 weeks after DPC sensitization. The treatment here: therapeutic diphenylcyclopropenone sensitization with weekly scalp DPC. MiXCR was run by TCRdb on the RACE reads, yielding one entry per CDR3 protein. The sample has some 96,000 distinct CDR3 sequences; about a tenth are singletons. The sequencing here drew on whole blood, taken in connection with sensitization to the hapten diphenylcyclopropenone (DPC). All receptors derive from a woman aged 35 to 49 with alopecia areata. Some clones in this sample may be carry-over from other donors' samples.

The chain has TRBV6-2 or TRBV6-3 and TRBJ1-1; the D is unclear. The V gene's germline CDR1 is MNHEY and CDR2 SVGEGT. V was cut by 4 bases and J by 0 bases, with 12 bases left in between. The CDR3 loop spans 15 amino acids. The CDR3 DNA sequence: TGTGCCAGCAGTTTCCGCGCAGTCGTGAACACTGAAGCTTTCTTT. As protein: CASSFRAVVNTEAFF.

This clonotype has ten or more counts. As DNA, the CDR3 is TGTGCCACCAGTGATTGGACAGGGTGGAACACCGGGGAGCTGTTTTTT. This sequence encodes CATSDWTGWNTGELFF. This rearrangement joins TRBV24-1 to TRBJ2-2, with TRBD1 identical over 8 bases. The germline V gene encodes CDR1 KGHDR and CDR2 SFDVKD. V shed 2 bases and J 1 base; nucleotides not matched to a gene: 2. This CDR3 contains 16 residues.

This clonotype was counted many times. This chain connects TRBV29-1 to TRBJ1-1, with D perhaps matching TRBD1 (5 bases). Germline V gene lookup returns CDR1 SQVTM and CDR2 ANQGSEA. The CDR3 is 11 amino acids. Trimming stripped 4 bases from V and 3 bases from J, with 6 bases between. CDR3 region: CSVGGYTEAFF. The CDR3 coding sequence is TGCAGCGTTGGGGGGTACACTGAAGCTTTCTTT.

This chain uses TRBV5-6 with TRBJ2-1, with D tentatively TRBD2 (5 bases). V lost 0 bases, J lost 7 bases, and 14 bases lay in between. The CDR3 extends over 15 amino acids. Germline values: CDR1 SGHDT, CDR2 YYEEEE. The CDR3 region is CASSLVAGRYNEQFF. Written as DNA, the CDR3 is TGTGCCAGCAGCTTGGTGGCGGGCCGGTATAATGAGCAGTTCTTC.

This clonotype was seen a handful of times. The gene calls are TRBV27 and TRBJ2-7, with D hard to call. The length of the CDR3 is 11 residues. The V gene lost 2 bases and the J gene lost 9 bases, with 8 bases spanning the gap. CDR1 is MNHEY and CDR2 is SMNVEV in the germline V gene (reference sequence). CDR3 sequence: CASSLLGVQYF. The CDR3 nucleotides are TGTGCCAGCAGTTTACTCGGAGTGCAGTACTTC.

About this clonotype: The germline gene is not matched at one end of the junction; a read error may be the cause. The V gene is TRBV18, the J gene TRBJ2-1; D is unresolved. CDR1 and CDR2 (germline): KGHSH, LQKENI. The CDR3 covers 17 residues. Written as DNA, the CDR3 is TGTGCCAGCTCACCACGTGGGTCATCGGTGTCCTACAATGAGCGGTTCTTC. Translating gives CASSPRGSSVSYNERFF.

In this sample, this clonotype turned up many times. V and J are TRBV30 and TRBJ1-2; 9 nucleotides line up with TRBD1. Looked up from germline, CDR1 is GTSNPN and CDR2 is SVGIG (reference sequence). V dropped 5 bases and J dropped 8; count of bases not matched to a gene: 12. The CDR3 covers 14 residues. The CDR3 DNA sequence: TGTGCCTGGGCACCGCCGACAGGGGGAGTCGGCTACACCTTC. It is translated as CAWAPPTGGVGYTF.

The chain joins TRBV5-1 to TRBJ2-3; 7 bases map to TRBD2. Germline V CDR1 and CDR2: SGHRS, YFSETQ. The length of the CDR3 is 15 residues. With V trimmed by 4 bases and J by 1 base, 6 bases remained unmatched. The CDR3 DNA follows: TGCGCCAGCAGCCCGAGCGGGGAACGCACAGATACGCAGTATTTT. Its protein is CASSPSGERTDTQYF. Using reference TRBV5-1 and TRBJ2-3 for the parts outside the CDR3, the full variable domain is KAGVTQTPRYLIKTRGQQVTLSCSPISGHRSVSWYQQTPGQGLQFLFEYFSETQRNKGNFPGRFSGRQFSNSRSEMNVSTLELGDSALYLCASSPSGERTDTQYFGPGTRLTVL.

The chain carries TRBV28 and TRBJ1-2; TRBD1 matches at 10 bases. The CDR3 extends over 15 amino acids. CDR1 MDHEN and CDR2 SYDVKM come from the germline V gene. Trimming removed 6 bases from V and 6 bases from J; junction bases left unmatched: 10. The CDR3 reads CASSPPDRGRNGYTF. CDR3 DNA: TGTGCCAGCAGCCCCCCTGACAGGGGGCGGAATGGCTACACCTTC.

This clonotype was observed many times. CDR3 nucleotides: TGTGCCAGCAGCAACTCCTACAATGAGCAGTTCTTC. Its protein product is CASSNSYNEQFF. The rearrangement uses TRBV7-3 and TRBJ2-1; no definite D call. The CDR3 is 12 amino acids. Germline CDR1 and CDR2: SGHTA and FQGTGA. Trimming cost V 5 bases and J 0 bases, with 2 bases left between them.

V usage is TRBV27 and J usage is TRBJ2-1; 7 nucleotides agree with TRBD1. The CDR3 is made up of 14 amino acids. J gave up 4 bases and V 6 bases, and 6 bases lay outside the gene matches. Germline V gives CDR1 MNHEY, CDR2 SMNVEV (reference sequence). The CDR3 loop is CASRRQGLYNEQFF. For the CDR3, the DNA is TGTGCCAGCAGGCGACAGGGATTATACAATGAGCAGTTCTTC.

This clonotype was picked up a small number of times. V usage is TRBV29-1 and J usage is TRBJ1-2; TRBD1 matches 7 bases. The CDR3 runs 13 residues. Germline V lookup: CDR1 SQVTM, CDR2 ANQGSEA. V lost 8 bases, J lost 4 bases, and 10 bases stayed unmatched. The CDR3 DNA is TGCAGCACCGGAAGGGACAGAGGCTATGGCTACACCTTC. The encoded protein is CSTGRDRGYGYTF.

The chain is built from TRBV29-1 and TRBJ1-4; weak D call: TRBD1 (5 bases). Germline CDR1 SQVTM, CDR2 ANQGSEA. V lost 5 bases and J lost 8, with 18 bases in between. CDR3 length equals 14 residues. The DNA of the CDR3 is TGCAGCGTTTCCCGGGACCTCGGAAAGGAAAAACTGTTTTTT. The encoded protein is CSVSRDLGKEKLFF.